This T cell receptor beta chain was obtained from a study of blood T cell repertoires in COVID-19. This clone is a singleton in its sample. Other DNA sequences of this sample code for an identical CDR3. Germline trimming cut 1 base from V and 0 bases from J; bases unmatched to any gene: 0. This CDR3 is built from 15 residues. Germline values: CDR1 LNHDA, CDR2 SQIVND (reference sequence). TCRdb's table, derived via immunoSEQ multiplex PCR, lists solely in-frame clones and lacks some. The sample holds 85,000 to 130,000 clones, 85% to 90% seen once. The rearrangement uses TRBV19 and TRBJ2-7; TRBD1 aligns across 10 bases. This TCR was sampled from a man aged 45 to 65 with acute or convalescent COVID-19. Sequenced sample: peripheral blood. The CDR3 protein is CASSIGQGASYEQYF. The CDR3 DNA sequence: TGTGCCAGTAGTATAGGACAGGGGGCCTCCTACGAGCAGTACTTC.